These T cell receptor beta chains were read from a single sample in a study of cytomegalovirus exposure and HLA in healthy donors. Assay used: immunoSEQ multiplex PCR; TCRdb lists only in-frame clones, some missing. Of about 150,000 clones listed, around 84% were seen once; the top ten hold 2% to 2.5%. The source material was PBMCs. The receptor set was obtained from a boy younger than 10 in good health and CMV-seronegative. Both conserved end residues are part of each CDR3. The D gene is left open where the match is weak. Rows give clone size only sometimes, using once, few, many, or a class for an expanded clone.

cdr3_nt cdr3_aa j_call v_call d_call clone_size
TGTGCCAACAGTTTTATCAGGGGAACCAATCAGCCCCAGCATTTT CANSFIRGTNQPQHF TRBJ1-5 TRBV28 NA NA
TGTGCCACCGCTCCTTACGGAGGAGAGACCCAGTACTTC CATAPYGGETQYF TRBJ2-5 TRBV27 NA NA
TGTGCCAGCATAAGGAACCAGGGAGCCAAAAACATTCAGTACTTC CASIRNQGAKNIQYF TRBJ2-4 TRBV2 NA NA
TGTGCCAGCAGCTTAACGGGAGGCTATGGCTACACCTTC CASSLTGGYGYTF TRBJ1-2 TRBV7-3 NA NA
TGTGCCAGCAGTTTCGGGGTGAGTCAGCCCCAGCATTTT CASSFGVSQPQHF TRBJ1-5 TRBV28 NA NA
TGCGCCACCGCCCAAAAGCGTTACTATGGCTACACCTTC CATAQKRYYGYTF TRBJ1-2 TRBV10-1 NA NA
TGTGCCAGCAGTTCCACATGGCGGGAGGGCACCGGGGAGCTGTTTTTT CASSSTWREGTGELFF TRBJ2-2 TRBV28 TRBD2 NA
TGTGCCAGCAGCTTCCAGACTAGCGGGACCGAGCAGTACTTC CASSFQTSGTEQYF TRBJ2-7 TRBV7-8 TRBD2 few
TGTGCCAGCAGCTTGCTTAGCGGGGGGTCTCCTAGCACAGATACGCAGTATTTT CASSLLSGGSPSTDTQYF TRBJ2-3 TRBV5-4 TRBD2 few
TGTGCCAGTACCAGGTGGGGGCATAGCACTGAAGCTTTCTTT CASTRWGHSTEAFF TRBJ1-1 TRBV19 NA NA
TGTGCCACCAGCACCCTCGGACAGGCCCGGCCCGGGGAGCTGTTTTTT CATSTLGQARPGELFF TRBJ2-2 TRBV15 TRBD1 NA
TGTGCCAGCAGTCCGACAGGGACTCGTGAAAAACTGTTTTTT CASSPTGTREKLFF TRBJ1-4 TRBV6-5 TRBD1 NA
TGCGCCAGCAGCTTGGACACAGGTCCGGCGAACACCGGGGAGCTGTTTTTT CASSLDTGPANTGELFF TRBJ2-2 TRBV5-1 NA once
TGTGCCAGCTCACCTCCTAATACCGTTGACAGGGGGCTTCCCGGGGAGCTGTTTTTT CASSPPNTVDRGLPGELFF TRBJ2-2 TRBV18 TRBD1 NA
TGTGCCAGCTCATCGGGACAGACAAATTCACCCCTCCACTTT CASSSGQTNSPLHF TRBJ1-6 TRBV18 TRBD1 NA
TGTGCCAGTACTAGCGGAAGCTCCTACGAGCAGTACTTC CASTSGSSYEQYF TRBJ2-7 TRBV19 TRBD2 NA